This TCR beta chain was recorded in a study of response to subunit inactivated influenza vaccine. Study-level results: Authors suggested few new T cells are recruited by each seasonal influenza vaccination.

TCRdb re-called the RT-PCR reads with MiXCR, one entry per CDR3 protein. In the table there are 550,000 to 800,000 distinct CDR3 sequences, about 15% of which are singletons. A remark on this clonotype: Its antigen is as yet unknown.

This CDR3 comprises 14 residues. V was pared by 5 bases and J by 5 bases, with 13 bases between. From germline, CDR1 is SGHAT and CDR2 FQNNGV. The source of this sequence is a man in his forties or fifties who received an inactivated influenza vaccine. This chain connects TRBV11-2 to TRBJ2-1; D unclear. The material was PBMCs from blood, obtained around 15 days before vaccination. The CDR3 nucleotides are TGTGCCAGCAGCGTGACTCCACCGAACAATGAGCAGTTCTTC. Protein sequence: CASSVTPPNNEQFF. The entire variable domain, with the rest obtained from reference TRBV11-2 and TRBJ2-1, is as follows: EAGVAQSPRYKIIEKRQSVAFWCNPISGHATLYWYQQILGQGPKLLIQFQNNGVVDDSQLPKDRFSAERLKGVDSTLKIQPAKLEDSAVYLCASSVTPPNNEQFFGPGTRLTVL.